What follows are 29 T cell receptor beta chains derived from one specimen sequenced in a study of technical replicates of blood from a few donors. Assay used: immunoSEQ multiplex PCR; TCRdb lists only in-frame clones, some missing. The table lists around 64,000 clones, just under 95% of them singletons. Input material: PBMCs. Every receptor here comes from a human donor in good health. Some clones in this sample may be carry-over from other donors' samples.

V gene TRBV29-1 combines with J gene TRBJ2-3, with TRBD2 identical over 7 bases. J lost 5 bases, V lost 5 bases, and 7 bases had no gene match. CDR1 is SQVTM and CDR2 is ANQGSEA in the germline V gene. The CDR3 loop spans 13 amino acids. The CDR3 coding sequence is TGCAGCGTTCAAGCGGGGATAGTAGATACGCAGTATTTT. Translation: CSVQAGIVDTQYF.

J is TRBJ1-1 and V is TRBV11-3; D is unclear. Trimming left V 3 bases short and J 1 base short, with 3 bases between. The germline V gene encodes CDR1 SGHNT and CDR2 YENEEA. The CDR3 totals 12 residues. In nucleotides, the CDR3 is TGTGCCAGCAGCTTCGGGAACACTGAAGCTTTCTTT. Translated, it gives CASSFGNTEAFF.

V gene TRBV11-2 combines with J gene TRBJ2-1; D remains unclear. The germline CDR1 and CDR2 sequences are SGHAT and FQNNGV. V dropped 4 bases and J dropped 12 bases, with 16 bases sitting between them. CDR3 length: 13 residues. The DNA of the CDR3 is TGTGCCAGCAGCTCACGTGATCAGGTTAGGCAGTTCTTC. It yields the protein CASSSRDQVRQFF.

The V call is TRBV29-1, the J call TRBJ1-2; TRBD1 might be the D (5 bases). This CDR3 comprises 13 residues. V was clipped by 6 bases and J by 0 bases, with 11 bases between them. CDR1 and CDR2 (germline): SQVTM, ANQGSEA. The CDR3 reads CSVAGPPNYGYTF. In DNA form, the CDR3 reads TGCAGCGTAGCAGGGCCCCCTAACTATGGCTACACCTTC. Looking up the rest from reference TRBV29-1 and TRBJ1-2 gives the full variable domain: SAVISQKPSRDICQRGTSLTIQCQVDSQVTMMFWYRQQPGQSLTLIATANQGSEATYESGFVIDKFPISRPNLTFSTLTVSNMSPEDSSIYLCSVAGPPNYGYTFGSGTRLTVV.

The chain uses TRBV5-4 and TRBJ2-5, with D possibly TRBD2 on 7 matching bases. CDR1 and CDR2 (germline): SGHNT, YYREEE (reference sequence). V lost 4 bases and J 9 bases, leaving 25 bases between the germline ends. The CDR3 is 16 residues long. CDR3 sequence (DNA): TGTGCCAGCAGCATAGTCGACAGACCTAAGGGGGGGGCCCAGTACTTC. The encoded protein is CASSIVDRPKGGAQYF. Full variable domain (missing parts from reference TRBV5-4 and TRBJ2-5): ETGVTQSPTHLIKTRGQQVTLRCSSQSGHNTVSWYQQALGQGPQFIFQYYREEENGRGNFPPRFSGLQFPNYSSELNVNALELDDSALYLCASSIVDRPKGGAQYFGPGTRLLVL.

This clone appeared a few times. The CDR3 DNA reads as TGTGCCAGCAGTGACAGGGTTGTTGAAGCTTTCTTT. This codes for CASSDRVVEAFF. The chain recombines TRBV2 with TRBJ1-1, with D tentatively TRBD1 (5 bases). V lost 3 bases and J lost 7, with 9 bases in between. Germline values: CDR1 SNHLY, CDR2 FYNNEI. The CDR3 totals 12 residues.

The CDR3 spells CASSWGTSGNEQFF. The CDR3 nucleotides are TGTGCCAGCAGTTGGGGGACTAGCGGGAATGAGCAGTTCTTC. This chain links TRBV7-2 with TRBJ2-1; 12 positions match TRBD2. J was trimmed by 7 bases and V by 6 bases; bases with no gene match: 4. Germline CDR1 is SGHTA and CDR2 is FQGNSA. This CDR3 has 14 amino acids.

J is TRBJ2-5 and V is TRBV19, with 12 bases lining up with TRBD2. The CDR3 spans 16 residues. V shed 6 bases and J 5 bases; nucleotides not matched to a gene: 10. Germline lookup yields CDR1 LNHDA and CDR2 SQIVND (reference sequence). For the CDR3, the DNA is TGTGCCAGTAGATCGGGCGCTAGCGGGGGGGCCGAGACCCAGTACTTC. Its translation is CASRSGASGGAETQYF.

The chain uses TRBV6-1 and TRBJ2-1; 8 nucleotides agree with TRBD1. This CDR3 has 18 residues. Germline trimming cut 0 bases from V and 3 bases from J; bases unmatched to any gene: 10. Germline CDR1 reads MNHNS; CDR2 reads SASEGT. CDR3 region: CASSEAGPGQAFYNEQFF. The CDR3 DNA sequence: TGTGCCAGCAGTGAAGCGGGACCGGGACAGGCCTTCTACAATGAGCAGTTCTTC.

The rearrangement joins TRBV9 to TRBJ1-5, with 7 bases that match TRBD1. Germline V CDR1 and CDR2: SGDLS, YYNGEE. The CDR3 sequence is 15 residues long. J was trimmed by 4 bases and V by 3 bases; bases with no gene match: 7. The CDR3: CASSAGADRNQPQHF. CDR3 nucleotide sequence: TGTGCCAGCAGCGCGGGGGCGGACAGGAATCAGCCCCAGCATTTT.

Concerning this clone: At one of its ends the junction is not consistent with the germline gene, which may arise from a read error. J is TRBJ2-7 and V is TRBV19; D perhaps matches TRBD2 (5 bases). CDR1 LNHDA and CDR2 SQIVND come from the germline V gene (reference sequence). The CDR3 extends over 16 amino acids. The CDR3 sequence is CASSPTDLGGGQPMDF. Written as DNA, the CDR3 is TGTGCCAGTAGTCCGACCGACCTCGGAGGAGGCCAGCCCATGGACTTC. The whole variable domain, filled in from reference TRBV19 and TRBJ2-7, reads DGGITQSPKYLFRKEGQNVTLSCEQNLNHDAMYWYRQDPGQGLRLIYYSQIVNDFQKGDIAEGYSVSREKKESFPLTVTSAQKNPTAFYLCASSPTDLGGGQPMDFGPGTRLTVT.

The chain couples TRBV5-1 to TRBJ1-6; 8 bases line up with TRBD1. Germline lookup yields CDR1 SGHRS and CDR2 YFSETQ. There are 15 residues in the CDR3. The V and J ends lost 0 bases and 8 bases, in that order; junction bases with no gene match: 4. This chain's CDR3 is CASSLVGQGYSPLHF. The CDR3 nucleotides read TGCGCCAGCAGCTTGGTCGGACAGGGTTATTCACCCCTCCACTTT.

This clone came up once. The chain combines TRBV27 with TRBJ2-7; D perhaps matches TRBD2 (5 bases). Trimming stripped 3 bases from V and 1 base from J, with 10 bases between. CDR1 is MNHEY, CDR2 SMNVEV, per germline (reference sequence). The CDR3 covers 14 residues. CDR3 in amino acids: CASSFAGPSYEQYF. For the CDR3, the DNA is TGTGCCAGCAGTTTTGCGGGTCCTTCCTACGAGCAGTACTTC.

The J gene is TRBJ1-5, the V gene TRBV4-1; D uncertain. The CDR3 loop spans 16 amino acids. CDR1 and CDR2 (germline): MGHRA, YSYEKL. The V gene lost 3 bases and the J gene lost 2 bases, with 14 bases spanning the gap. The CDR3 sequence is CASSHVAGGGNQPQHF. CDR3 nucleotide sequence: TGCGCCAGCAGCCATGTCGCGGGCGGTGGCAATCAGCCCCAGCATTTT.

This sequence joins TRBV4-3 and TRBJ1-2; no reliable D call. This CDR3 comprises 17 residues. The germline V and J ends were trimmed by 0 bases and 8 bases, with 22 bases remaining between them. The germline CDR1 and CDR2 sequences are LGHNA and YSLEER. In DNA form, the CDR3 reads TGCGCCAGCAGCCAAGATGTGCAGCGATCTCAAACAATGGGCTACACCTTC. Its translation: CASSQDVQRSQTMGYTF.

The CDR3, as DNA: TGTGCCAGCAGTTTACTGGGACTAGCGGGACGGGGTGAGCAGTTCTTC. This gives the protein CASSLLGLAGRGEQFF. The chain is built from TRBV27 and TRBJ2-1, with 13 bases lining up with TRBD2. Germline CDR1 MNHEY, CDR2 SMNVEV (reference sequence). The CDR3 is 16 residues long. V shed 2 bases, J shed 9 bases, and the junction held 7 bases outside the gene matches.

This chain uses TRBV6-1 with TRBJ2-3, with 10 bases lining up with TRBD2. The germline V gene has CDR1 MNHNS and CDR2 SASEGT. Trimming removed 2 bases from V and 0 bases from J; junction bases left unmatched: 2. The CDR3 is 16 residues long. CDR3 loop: CASSEYSGGSTDTQYF. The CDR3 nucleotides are TGTGCCAGCAGTGAATATAGCGGGGGGAGCACAGATACGCAGTATTTT.

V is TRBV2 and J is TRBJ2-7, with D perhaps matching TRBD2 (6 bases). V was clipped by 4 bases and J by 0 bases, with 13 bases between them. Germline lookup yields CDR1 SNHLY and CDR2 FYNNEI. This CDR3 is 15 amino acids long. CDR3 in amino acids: CASSVRGPSSYEQYF. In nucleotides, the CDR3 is TGTGCCAGCAGTGTGCGGGGCCCAAGCTCCTACGAGCAGTACTTC.

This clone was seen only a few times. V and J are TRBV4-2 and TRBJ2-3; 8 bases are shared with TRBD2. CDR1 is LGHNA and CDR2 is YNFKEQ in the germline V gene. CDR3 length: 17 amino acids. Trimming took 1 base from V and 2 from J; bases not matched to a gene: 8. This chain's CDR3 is CASSQAPSGRNTDTQYF. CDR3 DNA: TGTGCCAGCAGCCAAGCCCCCAGCGGGAGAAACACAGATACGCAGTATTTT.

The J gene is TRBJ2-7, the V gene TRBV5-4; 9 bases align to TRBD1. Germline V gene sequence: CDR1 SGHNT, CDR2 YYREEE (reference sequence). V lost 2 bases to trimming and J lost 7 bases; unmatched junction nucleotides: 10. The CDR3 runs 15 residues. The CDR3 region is CASSFPGQGLGEQYF. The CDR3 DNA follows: TGTGCCAGCAGCTTTCCGGGACAGGGTCTGGGGGAGCAGTACTTC.

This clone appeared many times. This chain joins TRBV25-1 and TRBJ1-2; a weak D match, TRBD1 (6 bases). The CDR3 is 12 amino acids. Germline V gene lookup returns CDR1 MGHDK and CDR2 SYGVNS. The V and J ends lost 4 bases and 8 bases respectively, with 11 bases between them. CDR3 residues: CASSGTVQGYTF. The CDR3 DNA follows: TGTGCCAGCAGTGGGACAGTACAAGGCTACACCTTC.

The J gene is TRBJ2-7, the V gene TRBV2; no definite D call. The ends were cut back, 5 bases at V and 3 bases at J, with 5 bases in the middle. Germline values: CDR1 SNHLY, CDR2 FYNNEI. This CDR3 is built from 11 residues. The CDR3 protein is CASSQIYEQYF. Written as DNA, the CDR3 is TGTGCCAGCAGTCAGATCTACGAGCAGTACTTC. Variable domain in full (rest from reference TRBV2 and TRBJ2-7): EPEVTQTPSHQVTQMGQEVILRCVPISNHLYFYWYRQILGQKVEFLVSFYNNEISEKSEIFDDQFSVERPDGSNFTLKIRSTKLEDSAMYFCASSQIYEQYFGPGTRLTVT.

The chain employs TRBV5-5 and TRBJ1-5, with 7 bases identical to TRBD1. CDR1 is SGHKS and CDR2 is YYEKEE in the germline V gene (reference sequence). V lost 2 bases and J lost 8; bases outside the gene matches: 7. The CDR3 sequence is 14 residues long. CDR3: CASSFRGGDEPQHF. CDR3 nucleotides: TGTGCCAGCAGCTTCAGAGGGGGCGACGAGCCCCAGCATTTT.

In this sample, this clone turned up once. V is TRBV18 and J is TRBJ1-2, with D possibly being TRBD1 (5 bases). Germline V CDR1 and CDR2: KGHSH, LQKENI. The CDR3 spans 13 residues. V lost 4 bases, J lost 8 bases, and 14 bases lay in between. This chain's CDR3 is CASSLRAGDGYTF. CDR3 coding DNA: TGTGCCAGCTCACTACGGGCGGGGGACGGCTACACCTTC.

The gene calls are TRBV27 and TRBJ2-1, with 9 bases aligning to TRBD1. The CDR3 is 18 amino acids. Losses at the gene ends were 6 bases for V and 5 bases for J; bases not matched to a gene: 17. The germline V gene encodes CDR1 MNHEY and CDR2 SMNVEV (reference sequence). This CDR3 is CASRQDRGGVGRDNEQFF. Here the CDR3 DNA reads TGTGCCAGCAGGCAAGACAGGGGGGGCGTGGGGCGAGACAATGAGCAGTTCTTC.

CDR3 sequence: CASSADRGNQPQHF. CDR3 DNA: TGTGCCAGCAGTGCGGACAGGGGAAATCAGCCCCAGCATTTT. The gene calls are TRBV27 and TRBJ1-5; 9 bases fit TRBD1. CDR3 length: 14 amino acids. J was trimmed by 4 bases and V by 5 bases; bases with no gene match: 3. The germline V gene has CDR1 MNHEY and CDR2 SMNVEV (reference sequence).

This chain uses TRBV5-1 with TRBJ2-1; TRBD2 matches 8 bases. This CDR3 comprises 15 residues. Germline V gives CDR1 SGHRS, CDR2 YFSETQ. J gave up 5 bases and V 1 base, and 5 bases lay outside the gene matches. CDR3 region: CASSLISGVHNEQFF. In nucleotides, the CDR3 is TGCGCCAGCAGCTTGATTAGCGGGGTCCACAATGAGCAGTTCTTC. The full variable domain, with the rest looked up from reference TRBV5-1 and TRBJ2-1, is KAGVTQTPRYLIKTRGQQVTLSCSPISGHRSVSWYQQTPGQGLQFLFEYFSETQRNKGNFPGRFSGRQFSNSRSEMNVSTLELGDSALYLCASSLISGVHNEQFFGPGTRLTVL.

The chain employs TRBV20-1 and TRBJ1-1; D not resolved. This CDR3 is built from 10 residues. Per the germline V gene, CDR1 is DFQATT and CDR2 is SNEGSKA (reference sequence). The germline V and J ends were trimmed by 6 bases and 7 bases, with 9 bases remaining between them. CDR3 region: CSAPWLEAFF. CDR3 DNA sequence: TGCAGTGCCCCGTGGCTTGAAGCTTTCTTT.

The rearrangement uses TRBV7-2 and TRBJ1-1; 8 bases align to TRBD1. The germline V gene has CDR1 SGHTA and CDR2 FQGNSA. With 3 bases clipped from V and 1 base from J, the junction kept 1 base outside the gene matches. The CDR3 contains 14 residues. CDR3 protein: CASSFGQGNTEAFF. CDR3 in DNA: TGTGCCAGCAGCTTCGGACAGGGGAACACTGAAGCTTTCTTT.